This TCR beta chain was profiled in a study of blood T cell repertoires in COVID-19. About the research overall: T cells, B-cell-depleted T cells, or PBMCs supplied cDNA or gDNA.

Authors' data handling: Counts of nucleated cells, estimated from reference gene primer amplification, were obtained. Measured with immunoSEQ multiplex PCR; TCRdb has only the in-frame clones, and not every one. V, J and clone size are those of that table, while D and trimming were read from the DNA. Among about 260,000 clones, 80% to 90% were seen once, and the ten largest hold around 3.1%. V was clipped by 0 bases and J by 0 bases, with 16 bases between them. The CDR3 covers 18 residues. In germline, CDR1 is SGDLS, CDR2 YYNGEE. Exposed participants came across a COVID-19 case within 2 weeks before study entry.

The chain is built from TRBV9 and TRBJ2-1; D possibly corresponds to TRBD2 (5 bases). The origin of this receptor is a woman aged 40 to 50 who had been exposed to COVID-19. The sequencing sample was made of PBMCs or T cells enriched from blood (not recorded which). CDR3 in DNA: TGTGCCAGCAGCGTAGCCGTGGGAGCTCGGAGCTCCTACAATGAGCAGTTCTTC. Its protein product is CASSVAVGARSSYNEQFF.